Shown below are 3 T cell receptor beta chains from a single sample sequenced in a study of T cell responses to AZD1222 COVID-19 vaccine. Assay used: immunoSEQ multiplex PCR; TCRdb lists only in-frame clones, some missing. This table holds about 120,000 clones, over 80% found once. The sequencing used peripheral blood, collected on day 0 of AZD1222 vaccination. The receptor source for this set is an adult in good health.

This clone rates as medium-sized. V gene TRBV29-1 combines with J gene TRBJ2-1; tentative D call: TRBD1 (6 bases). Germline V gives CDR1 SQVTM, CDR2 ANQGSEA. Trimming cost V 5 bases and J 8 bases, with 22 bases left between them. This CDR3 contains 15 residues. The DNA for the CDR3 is TGCAGCGTTCCTCTCGGGACATGGGAGTGGGATGAGCAGTTCTTC. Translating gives CSVPLGTWEWDEQFF.

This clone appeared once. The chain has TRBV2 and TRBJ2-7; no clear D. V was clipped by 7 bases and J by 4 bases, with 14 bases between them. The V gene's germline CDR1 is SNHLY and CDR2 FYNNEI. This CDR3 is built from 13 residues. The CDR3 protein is CASTLGRSYEQYF. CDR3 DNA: TGTGCCAGCACCCTCGGACGGTCTTACGAGCAGTACTTC.

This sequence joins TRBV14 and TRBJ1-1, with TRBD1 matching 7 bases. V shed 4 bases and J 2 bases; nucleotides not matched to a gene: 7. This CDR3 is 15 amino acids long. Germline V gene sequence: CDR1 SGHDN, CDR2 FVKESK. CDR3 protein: CASSLYRGSNTEAFF. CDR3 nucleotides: TGTGCCAGCAGCCTATACAGGGGAAGTAACACTGAAGCTTTCTTT.